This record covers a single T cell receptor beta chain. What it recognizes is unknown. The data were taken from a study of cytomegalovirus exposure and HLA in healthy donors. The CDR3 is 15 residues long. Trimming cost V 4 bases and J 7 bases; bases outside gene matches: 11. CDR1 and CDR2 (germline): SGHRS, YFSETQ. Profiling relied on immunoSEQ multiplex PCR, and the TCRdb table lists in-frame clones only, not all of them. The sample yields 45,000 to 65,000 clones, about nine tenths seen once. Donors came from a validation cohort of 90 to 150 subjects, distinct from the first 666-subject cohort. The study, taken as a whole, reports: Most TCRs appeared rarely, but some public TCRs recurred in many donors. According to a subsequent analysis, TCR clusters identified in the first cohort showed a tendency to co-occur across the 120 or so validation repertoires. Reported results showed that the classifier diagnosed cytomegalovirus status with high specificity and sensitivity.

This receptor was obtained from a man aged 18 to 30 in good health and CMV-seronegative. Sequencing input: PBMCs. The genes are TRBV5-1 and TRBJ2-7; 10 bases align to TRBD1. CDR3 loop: CASSDRDRGSWEQYF. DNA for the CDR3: TGCGCCAGCAGCGACCGGGACAGGGGTTCGTGGGAGCAGTACTTC.